The 12 T cell receptor beta chains below come from one sample, sequenced in a study of blood T cell repertoires in COVID-19 (dated by TCRdb to between 2020 and 2021). The library was built by means of the immunoSEQ multiplex PCR assay. TCRdb re-hosts the immuneACCESS table, in-frame sequences only. Its copies lack some clones; in the studies checked, an unresolved V gene accounts for under half of them, and the cause for the rest is not known. In all, the sample holds roughly 320,000 clones, and around 87% of those were seen once. Jointly, the top ten make up 1% to 1.5% of the sample. The material sequenced was peripheral blood. Receptor source: a man in his 70s with acute or convalescent COVID-19.

This chain connects TRBV5-5 to TRBJ2-1; D remains unclear. This CDR3 spans 13 amino acids. V was pared by 1 base and J by 3 bases, with 5 bases between. CDR1 SGHKS and CDR2 YYEKEE come from the germline V gene (reference sequence). The CDR3 sequence is CASSLTGYNEQFF. The CDR3 DNA follows: TGTGCCAGCAGCTTGACCGGCTACAATGAGCAGTTCTTC.

CDR3 loop: CASSDGTVSYEQYF. The CDR3 DNA reads TGCGCCAGCAGCGACGGGACAGTCTCCTACGAGCAGTACTTC. J is TRBJ2-7 and V is TRBV5-1; 7 bases are a match to TRBD1. The CDR3 covers 14 residues. Germline V CDR1 and CDR2: SGHRS, YFSETQ. V lost 4 bases, J lost 0 bases, and 4 bases stayed unmatched.

This chain links TRBV11-2 with TRBJ2-1; D uncertain. V was clipped by 1 base and J by 10 bases, with 5 bases between them. The CDR3 contains 11 residues. Germline V CDR1 and CDR2: SGHAT, FQNNGV. CDR3 DNA: TGTGCCAGCAGCTTAGTACGGGAGCAGTTCTTC. The encoded protein is CASSLVREQFF.

This clone was observed a single time. The genes are TRBV27 and TRBJ1-3; unclear D gene. The germline V and J ends were trimmed by 5 bases and 4 bases, with 18 bases remaining between them. Germline assignment: CDR1 MNHEY and CDR2 SMNVEV (reference sequence). This CDR3 is 16 amino acids long. The CDR3 nucleotides read TGTGCCAGCAGTCACCGCTGGGGAGGTGCAGGAAACACCATATATTTT. Translated, it gives CASSHRWGGAGNTIYF.

The chain carries TRBV4-3 and TRBJ1-6; no firm D call. V gave up 2 bases and J gave up 9 bases, with 14 bases separating them. This CDR3 is 15 amino acids long. The V gene's germline CDR1 is LGHNA and CDR2 YSLEER. The DNA of the CDR3 is TGCGCCAGCAGCCAAAGCTTAGCCTTTCTTTCACCCCTCCACTTT. This sequence encodes CASSQSLAFLSPLHF.

CDR3 region: CASSPPGRESGKQFF. CDR3 nucleotides: TGTGCCAGCTCACCACCGGGGCGGGAGTCTGGGAAGCAGTTCTTC. The chain joins TRBV18 to TRBJ2-1, with 7 bases identical to TRBD2. The V gene's germline CDR1 is KGHSH and CDR2 LQKENI. This CDR3 region has 15 residues. Germline trimming cut 0 bases from V and 11 bases from J; bases unmatched to any gene: 10. Full variable domain (outside the CDR3, taken from reference TRBV18 and TRBJ2-1): NAGVMQNPRHLVRRRGQEARLRCSPMKGHSHVYWYRQLPEEGLKFMVYLQKENIIDESGMPKERFSAEFPKEGPSILRIQQVVRGDSAAYFCASSPPGRESGKQFFGPGTRLTVL.

J is TRBJ2-5 and V is TRBV27, with 8 bases that match TRBD1. The length of the CDR3 is 17 residues. Per germline, CDR1 MNHEY and CDR2 SMNVEV (reference sequence). V was pared by 5 bases and J by 4 bases, with 15 bases of the junction left unmatched. CDR3 sequence: CASSPRYRGEIGETQYF. The CDR3 DNA follows: TGTGCCAGCAGTCCAAGATACAGGGGGGAGATTGGAGAGACCCAGTACTTC.

The rearrangement joins TRBV28 to TRBJ1-1; D remains ambiguous. V gave up 4 bases and J gave up 1 base, with 7 bases separating them. Germline V gives CDR1 MDHEN, CDR2 SYDVKM. This CDR3 region has 13 residues. The CDR3 loop is CASSYSPNTEAFF. The DNA for the CDR3 is TGTGCCAGCAGTTACAGTCCGAACACTGAAGCTTTCTTT.

The gene calls are TRBV3-1 (or the pseudogene TRBV3-2) and TRBJ2-7; 8 bases fit TRBD1. The J segment lost 7 bases and the V segment lost 7 bases, leaving 12 bases of the junction unmatched. Germline assignment: CDR1 LGHDT and CDR2 YNNKEL (reference sequence). This CDR3 contains 14 residues. CDR3 region: CASKPRQGAFEQYF. As DNA, the CDR3 is TGTGCCAGCAAGCCGAGGCAGGGGGCATTTGAGCAGTACTTC.

This chain uses TRBV4-3 with TRBJ2-1, with TRBD1 matching over 9 bases. The V gene's germline CDR1 is LGHNA and CDR2 YSLEER. With V trimmed by 6 bases and J by 2 bases, 5 bases remained unmatched. The CDR3 is 15 residues long. CDR3 region: CASSYGQGTYNEQFF. CDR3 DNA sequence: TGCGCCAGCAGTTACGGACAGGGGACCTACAATGAGCAGTTCTTC.

The rearrangement links TRBV4-3 to TRBJ2-3; TRBD1 aligns across 9 bases. This CDR3 comprises 15 residues. Trimming at V came to 4 bases and at J to 1 base, leaving 3 bases not matched to a gene. Germline values: CDR1 LGHNA, CDR2 YSLEER. The CDR3 DNA reads as TGCGCCAGCAGCCCCCGGACAGGGGGCACAGATACGCAGTATTTT. Translating gives CASSPRTGGTDTQYF.

J is TRBJ1-3 and V is TRBV28, with a tentative D call TRBD1 (5 bases). V lost 1 base to trimming and J lost 4 bases, with 14 bases between them. The CDR3 extends over 16 amino acids. In germline, CDR1 is MDHEN, CDR2 SYDVKM. The CDR3 region has the DNA TGTGCCAGCAGTTTATCGGGGGTAGGGGCCGGAAACACCATATATTTT. Encoded protein: CASSLSGVGAGNTIYF.